The 8 T cell receptor beta chains below all came from one sample that was sequenced in a study of vaccination effects on CD4 cells after COVID-19 (dated by TCRdb to between 2022 and 2023). The method behind the library was the immunoSEQ multiplex PCR assay. The clones in this table, taken by TCRdb from immuneACCESS, are in-frame only. Not every clone is retained; where verified, under half of the shortfall comes from an unresolved V gene, and the cause of the rest is unknown. For this sample there are approximately 15,000 clones; about 74% appear just once. The ten largest clones capture 20% to 25% of the sample. Antigens of these TCRs are unknown. In the ViraFEST assay, PBMC were stimulated with viral peptide pools, and antigen-specific CD4+ T cell clonotypes were then identified by expansion using TCR sequencing. After more than 9 days of culture, CD4+ T cells were isolated with the EasySep CD4+ T cell isolation kit. PCR-confirmed SARS-CoV-2 infection had occurred in convalescent patients between March and December 2020, before the Alpha, Beta and Delta variants emerged in the United States. Two doses of either the BNT162b2 or the mRNA-1273 mRNA SARS-CoV-2 vaccine were administered to participants.

The source was CD4+ T cells from PBMCs cultured with SARS-CoV-2 spike peptides, collected after COVID-19 vaccination. What the cell subset or site label conveys for this sample: SARS-CoV-2 spike overlapping peptide pool stimulation. The receptor set was obtained from a human donor who had a prior SARS-CoV-2 infection.

By its share, this clone is medium-sized. Other DNA variants within this sample encode the same CDR3. The rearrangement joins TRBV3-1 (or the pseudogene TRBV3-2) to TRBJ1-5; D remains ambiguous. Germline V lookup: CDR1 LGHDT, CDR2 YNNKEL (reference sequence). V was clipped by 1 base and J by 7 bases, with 5 bases between them. The CDR3 is made up of 12 amino acids. The CDR3 nucleotides read TGTGCCAGCAGCCAAGTTGGGCAGCCCCAGCATTTT. Its protein is CASSQVGQPQHF.

The J gene is TRBJ2-1, the V gene TRBV29-1, with 9 nucleotides matching TRBD1. The CDR3 spans 10 residues. In germline, CDR1 is SQVTM, CDR2 ANQGSEA. V dropped 4 bases and J dropped 14; count of bases not matched to a gene: 3. This CDR3 is CSVAGQGKFF. As DNA, the CDR3 is TGCAGCGTTGCAGGACAGGGGAAGTTCTTC.

This rearrangement joins TRBV4-2 to TRBJ2-4, with 7 bases lining up with TRBD1. Germline lookup yields CDR1 LGHNA and CDR2 YNFKEQ. This CDR3 region has 15 residues. The junction had 4 bases not matched to a gene; V was cut back by 1 base and J by 4 bases. The CDR3 loop reads CASSQADRRKNIQYF. The CDR3 DNA reads as TGTGCCAGCAGCCAAGCGGACAGGAGAAAAAACATTCAGTACTTC.

This clone was detected once. This sequence joins TRBV7-3 and TRBJ2-5; 9 bases line up with TRBD2. The CDR3 covers 19 residues. The germline V gene has CDR1 SGHTA and CDR2 FQGTGA. The junction had 16 bases not matched to a gene; V was cut back by 0 bases and J by 5 bases. The CDR3 DNA is TGTGCCAGCAGCTTAACGGGTAGCAGCGGGGGGCCGAGGGCGGAGACCCAGTACTTC. Translation: CASSLTGSSGGPRAETQYF.

This clone came up once. CDR3 nucleotides: TGTGCCATCAGTGAGCTCGAGGGCACGAACACTGAAGCTTTCTTT. This sequence encodes CAISELEGTNTEAFF. The chain uses TRBV10-3 and TRBJ1-1; D is uncertain. The CDR3 totals 15 residues. V was shortened by 2 bases and J by 1 base, with 11 bases between the two germline ends. In germline, CDR1 is ENHRY, CDR2 SYGVKD.

The chain joins TRBV6-5 to TRBJ1-2; TRBD1 matches at 7 bases. The germline V gene has CDR1 MNHEY and CDR2 SVGAGI. The CDR3 sequence is 13 residues long. V lost 5 bases and J lost 5; bases outside the gene matches: 5. The CDR3 protein is CASSNRGWYGYTF. CDR3 DNA sequence: TGTGCCAGCAGTAACAGGGGATGGTATGGCTACACCTTC.

This chain links TRBV29-1 with TRBJ1-6; no firm D call. In germline, CDR1 is SQVTM, CDR2 ANQGSEA. The CDR3 runs 17 residues. Trimming removed 2 bases at V and 4 bases at J, with 18 bases between. The CDR3 DNA reads as TGCAGCGTTGAACCACCCGTCCAACCCTATTATAATTCACCCCTCCACTTT. It codes for CSVEPPVQPYYNSPLHF.

The genes are TRBV25-1 and TRBJ2-5; D is unresolved. CDR3 size: 12 residues. Germline loops: CDR1 MGHDK, CDR2 SYGVNS. With 2 bases removed from V and 10 bases from J, the gap between germline ends came to 11 bases. Here the CDR3 DNA reads TGTGCCAGCAGTGAAGCGAGGCGAGGCCAGTACTTC. Translation: CASSEARRGQYF.